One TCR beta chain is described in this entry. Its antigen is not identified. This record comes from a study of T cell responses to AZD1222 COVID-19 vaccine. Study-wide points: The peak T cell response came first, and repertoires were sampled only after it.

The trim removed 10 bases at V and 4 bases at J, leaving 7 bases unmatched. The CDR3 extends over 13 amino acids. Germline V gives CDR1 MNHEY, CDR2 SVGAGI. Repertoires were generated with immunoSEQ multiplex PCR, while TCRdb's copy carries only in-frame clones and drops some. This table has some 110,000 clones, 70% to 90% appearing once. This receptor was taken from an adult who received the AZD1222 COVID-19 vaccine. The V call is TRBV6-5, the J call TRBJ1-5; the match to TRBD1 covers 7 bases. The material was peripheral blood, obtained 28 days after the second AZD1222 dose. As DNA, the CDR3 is TGTGCCACCGCGGGACAGCAAAATCAGCCCCAGCATTTT. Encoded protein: CATAGQQNQPQHF.